These 13 T cell receptor beta chains originate from one sample sequenced in a study of T cells in Graves' hyperthyroidism and ophthalmopathy. It was RNA transcripts that yielded the amplified TCR beta CDR3 regions. First-round RT-PCR of the TCR CDR3 relied on the HTBI primer set. A single record per CDR3 protein comes from TCRdb applying MiXCR to the multiplex PCR reads. The data show fewer than 250,000 distinct CDR3 sequences, roughly a quarter seen once. Material for sequencing was blood. All receptors come from a middle-aged woman with Graves' ophthalmopathy.

The J gene is TRBJ2-5, the V gene TRBV24-1, with D perhaps TRBD2 (5 bases). Trimming shortened V by 0 bases and J by 1 base, and 11 bases separated the two germline ends. Germline-derived CDR1 and CDR2 are KGHDR and SFDVKD. The CDR3 has 16 residues. The CDR3 loop is CATSDLQSGGQETQYF. The CDR3 bases are TGTGCCACCAGTGATTTGCAGTCTGGAGGCCAAGAGACCCAGTACTTC.

This clonotype was seen many times. The chain couples TRBV5-1 to TRBJ2-2; 8 bases are shared with TRBD2. The CDR3 runs 15 residues. Germline CDR1 is SGHRS and CDR2 is YFSETQ. The V and J ends lost 4 bases and 3 bases, in that order; junction bases with no gene match: 5. The CDR3 nucleotides are TGCGCCAGCAGCCGAGCGGGAGCGGACACCGGGGAGCTGTTTTTT. It translates to CASSRAGADTGELFF.

This clonotype was seen many times. The V gene is TRBV10-3, the J gene TRBJ2-2; TRBD1 matches at 7 bases. Germline values: CDR1 ENHRY, CDR2 SYGVKD. The V segment lost 4 bases and the J segment 5 bases; nucleotides outside the gene matches: 4. The CDR3 loop spans 14 amino acids. CDR3 DNA: TGTGCCATCAGTGTGAAGGGGGCAACCGGGGAGCTGTTTTTT. Translation: CAISVKGATGELFF.

This clonotype has a handful of counts. A much larger clone is a single base away; this may be a read error. The chain joins TRBV7-6 to TRBJ1-1, with 10 bases lining up with TRBD1. Germline CDR1 reads SGHVS; CDR2 reads FNYEAQ. The CDR3 spans 16 residues. CDR3 DNA sequence: TGTGCCAGCAGCCAGGGACAGGGGTACATGAACACTGAAGCTCTCTTT. It translates to CASSQGQGYMNTEALF.

The chain couples TRBV7-9 to TRBJ1-6; D call uncertain. The germline V gene encodes CDR1 SEHNR and CDR2 FQNEAQ (reference sequence). The CDR3 is 12 amino acids. V was pared by 4 bases and J by 6 bases, with 4 bases between. CDR3 sequence: CASSYPNSPLHF. The CDR3 bases are TGTGCCAGCAGCTACCCTAATTCACCCCTCCACTTT.

This clonotype came up many times. The J gene is TRBJ2-6, the V gene TRBV28, with D possibly TRBD1 on 7 matching bases. Trimming pared 6 bases from V and 4 bases from J, leaving 13 bases between. The V gene's germline CDR1 is MDHEN and CDR2 SYDVKM. The CDR3 runs 15 residues. Here the CDR3 reads CASSRRGPGANVLTF. In nucleotides, the CDR3 is TGTGCCAGCAGCCGGAGGGGGCCCGGGGCCAACGTCCTGACTTTC.

A note on this clonotype: This sequence may be a read error, since a much larger clone differs from it by one base. The chain joins TRBV18 to TRBJ2-7, with TRBD2 matching 16 bases. The germline CDR1 and CDR2 sequences are KGHSH and LQKENI. CDR3 length: 18 residues. The DNA of the CDR3 is TGTACCAGCTCACTGACCGGGACTAGCGGGAGGGCCTATTACGAGCAGTACTTC. This codes for CTSSLTGTSGRAYYEQYF.

The V gene is TRBV19, the J gene TRBJ2-7, with D perhaps matching TRBD1 or TRBD2 (5 bases each). Trimming removed 4 bases from V and 1 base from J, with 11 bases in between. Germline CDR1 and CDR2: LNHDA and SQIVND (reference sequence). The CDR3 totals 14 residues. CDR3 sequence reads: CASSRGTESYEQYF. CDR3 nucleotides: TGTGCCAGTAGTAGGGGGACGGAATCCTACGAGCAGTACTTC. Together with reference TRBV19 and TRBJ2-7, the CDR3 gives the full variable domain: DGGITQSPKYLFRKEGQNVTLSCEQNLNHDAMYWYRQDPGQGLRLIYYSQIVNDFQKGDIAEGYSVSREKKESFPLTVTSAQKNPTAFYLCASSRGTESYEQYFGPGTRLTVT.

This clonotype has ten or more counts. The chain carries TRBV6-5 and TRBJ2-5; 10 positions agree with TRBD1. With V trimmed by 4 bases and J by 2 bases, 10 bases remained unmatched. Germline values: CDR1 MNHEY, CDR2 SVGAGI. The CDR3 loop spans 17 amino acids. CDR3 amino acids: CASSWKKTGGGQETQYF. CDR3 coding DNA: TGTGCCAGCAGTTGGAAAAAGACAGGGGGCGGTCAAGAGACCCAGTACTTC.

This clonotype has ten or more counts. The rearrangement uses TRBV5-1 and TRBJ2-5; D not resolved. V lost 3 bases and J lost 5, with 14 bases in between. The V gene's germline CDR1 is SGHRS and CDR2 YFSETQ. The CDR3 has 14 amino acids. This chain's CDR3 is CASSSRTVGETQYF. The CDR3 DNA follows: TGCGCCAGCAGCTCAAGGACCGTCGGCGAGACCCAGTACTTC.

This clonotype was recorded at least ten times. CDR3 loop: CASSLGRPETQYF. CDR3 in DNA: TGTGCCAGCAGTTTAGGGAGACCAGAGACCCAGTACTTC. This chain connects TRBV28 to TRBJ2-5, with D tentatively TRBD2 (5 bases). This CDR3 has 13 residues. The germline gives CDR1 MDHEN, CDR2 SYDVKM. The V gene lost 2 bases and the J gene lost 4 bases, with 8 bases spanning the gap.

At least ten counts were recorded for this clonotype. The chain carries TRBV18 and TRBJ2-3, with TRBD2 identical over 7 bases. The trim removed 3 bases at V and 0 bases at J, leaving 15 bases unmatched. CDR3 length: 19 residues. Germline V CDR1 and CDR2: KGHSH, LQKENI. CDR3 sequence reads: CASSPPPGGPPVSTDTQYF. The CDR3 coding sequence is TGTGCCAGCTCACCCCCTCCGGGAGGCCCTCCAGTTAGCACAGATACGCAGTATTTT.

At least ten counts were recorded for this clonotype. This chain connects TRBV20-1 to TRBJ2-7; TRBD1 matches 7 bases. The germline V gene has CDR1 DFQATT and CDR2 SNEGSKA (reference sequence). The CDR3 covers 14 residues. Trimming at V came to 4 bases and at J to 4 bases, leaving 10 bases not matched to a gene. The DNA for the CDR3 is TGCAGTGCTACCCCCCTTGCCAGGGGGTACGAGCAGTACTTC. It is translated as CSATPLARGYEQYF.